Included here is one T cell receptor beta chain sequence, with context. Antigen unknown. These data originate in a study of CD8 T cells in ankylosing spondylitis. Study results and limitations: A motif of 7 to 9 highly homologous TCR beta variants was seen as apparently characteristic of ankylosing spondylitis blood.

Via MiXCR, TCRdb re-called the 5' RACE reads, giving one row per CDR3 protein. The sample lists around 130,000 distinct CDR3 sequences; over 15% were seen once. V dropped 3 bases and J dropped 4 bases, with 12 bases sitting between them. The CDR3 has 14 residues. The V gene's germline CDR1 is MDHEN and CDR2 SYDVKM. J is TRBJ1-2 and V is TRBV28, with D possibly matching TRBD1 (6 bases). Sequencing was carried out using blood, either unsorted or a sorted T cell fraction (not recorded which). This clonotype was sampled from a male donor with ankylosing spondylitis. The CDR3 DNA follows: TGTGCCAGCAGTTTTAGGACAGCGATCTATGGCTACACCTTC. It is translated as CASSFRTAIYGYTF.